This TCR beta chain was identified in a study of identical twins. Study-wide findings and caveats: Sharing of beta out-of-frame sequences by twins showed a weaker excess. Part of the zero-insertion signal could reflect confounding by invariant MAIT and iNKT cells.

Trimming shortened V by 5 bases and J by 0 bases, and 19 bases separated the two germline ends. Germline loops: CDR1 SQVTM, CDR2 ANQGSEA. The CDR3 contains 16 residues. Template switching added a universal primer site; cDNA carried unique molecular identifiers. TCRdb re-derived calls from the 5' RACE reads in MiXCR, one entry per CDR3 protein. The sample holds 400,000 to 550,000 distinct CDR3 sequences, 14% seen once. This clonotype was counted between two and nine times. The antigen is undetermined. This sample also appeared in a second study, on yellow fever vaccine responses in identical twins.

This chain connects TRBV29-1 to TRBJ1-1; D is undetermined. This clonotype was obtained from a woman between 18 and 29 years old in good health. Sequenced: CD4+ T cells sorted from blood. CDR3 sequence: CSVRITLQAMNTEAFF. The CDR3 coding sequence is TGCAGCGTTCGTATTACACTCCAGGCCATGAACACTGAAGCTTTCTTT.